This TCR beta chain derives from a study of siplizumab effects on memory and regulatory T cells. Unstimulated naive, memory, effector memory and TEMRA subsets were also sequenced, drawn from three donor pairs. Each sample contributed some 96,000 TCR templates to the assay. Repertoires were generated with immunoSEQ multiplex PCR, while TCRdb's copy carries only in-frame clones and drops some. This sample has some 100,000 clones, with about 96% found just once. Trimming shortened V by 6 bases and J by 5 bases, and 8 bases separated the two germline ends. The CDR3 consists of 13 residues. The germline gives CDR1 LGHNT, CDR2 FRNRAP.

Material for sequencing was naive CD4+ T cells sorted from blood. The chain has TRBV12-5 and TRBJ1-6; the D gene is possibly TRBD1 (6 bases). The clonotype comes from a human donor in good health. The CDR3 spells CASGGQDNSPLHF. CDR3 in DNA: TGTGCTAGTGGGGGACAAGATAATTCACCCCTCCACTTT.